This TCR beta chain derives from a study of cytomegalovirus exposure and HLA in healthy donors. Germline V gives CDR1 ENHRY, CDR2 SYGVKD. The CDR3 is made up of 13 amino acids. Use of 60 Vbeta and 13 Jbeta primers characterized the PCR. TCRdb's table, derived via immunoSEQ multiplex PCR, lists solely in-frame clones and lacks some. The sample has over 130,000 clones; 80% are singletons. To note about this clone: A junction end diverges from the germline sequence, so it may reflect a read error.

This sequence was found in a man in his forties or fifties in good health and CMV-seronegative. The V call is TRBV10-3, the J call TRBJ2-7; TRBD2 might be the D (6 bases). The sequencing sample was made of PBMCs. The CDR3 sequence: CAISPPVAAIPLF. CDR3 DNA: TGTGCCATCAGTCCCCCCGTAGCGGCCATCCCCCTCTTC.